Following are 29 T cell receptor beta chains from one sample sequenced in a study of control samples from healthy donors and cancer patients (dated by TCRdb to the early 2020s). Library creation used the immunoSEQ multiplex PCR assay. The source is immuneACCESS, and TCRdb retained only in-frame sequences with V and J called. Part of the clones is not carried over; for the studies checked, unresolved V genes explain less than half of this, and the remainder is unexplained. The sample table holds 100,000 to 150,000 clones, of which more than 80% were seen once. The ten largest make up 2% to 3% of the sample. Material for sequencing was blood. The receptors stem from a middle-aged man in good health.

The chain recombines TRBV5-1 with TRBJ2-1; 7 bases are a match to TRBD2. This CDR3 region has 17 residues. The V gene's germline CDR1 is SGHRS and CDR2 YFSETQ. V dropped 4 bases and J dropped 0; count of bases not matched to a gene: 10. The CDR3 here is CASSKTSVTSSYNEQFF. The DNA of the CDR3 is TGCGCCAGCAGCAAAACTAGCGTAACGAGCTCCTACAATGAGCAGTTCTTC.

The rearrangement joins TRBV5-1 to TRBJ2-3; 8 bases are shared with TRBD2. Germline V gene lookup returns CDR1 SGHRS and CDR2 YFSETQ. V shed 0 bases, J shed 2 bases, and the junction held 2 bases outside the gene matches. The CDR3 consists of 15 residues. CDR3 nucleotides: TGCGCCAGCAGCTTGGGCGGGGGGCCCACAGATACGCAGTATTTT. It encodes CASSLGGGPTDTQYF. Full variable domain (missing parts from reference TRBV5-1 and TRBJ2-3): KAGVTQTPRYLIKTRGQQVTLSCSPISGHRSVSWYQQTPGQGLQFLFEYFSETQRNKGNFPGRFSGRQFSNSRSEMNVSTLELGDSALYLCASSLGGGPTDTQYFGPGTRLTVL.

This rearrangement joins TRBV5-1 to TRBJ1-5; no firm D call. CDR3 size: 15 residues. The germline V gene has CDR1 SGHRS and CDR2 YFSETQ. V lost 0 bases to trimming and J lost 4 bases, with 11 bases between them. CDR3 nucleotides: TGCGCCAGCAGCTTGGGTCGGGGAGCAAATCAGCCCCAGCATTTT. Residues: CASSLGRGANQPQHF.

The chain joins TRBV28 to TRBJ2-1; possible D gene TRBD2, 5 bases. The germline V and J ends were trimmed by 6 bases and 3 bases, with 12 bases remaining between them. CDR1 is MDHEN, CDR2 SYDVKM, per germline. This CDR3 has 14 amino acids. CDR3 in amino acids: CASRADGNYNEQFF. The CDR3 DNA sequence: TGTGCCAGCAGGGCGGACGGGAACTACAATGAGCAGTTCTTC.

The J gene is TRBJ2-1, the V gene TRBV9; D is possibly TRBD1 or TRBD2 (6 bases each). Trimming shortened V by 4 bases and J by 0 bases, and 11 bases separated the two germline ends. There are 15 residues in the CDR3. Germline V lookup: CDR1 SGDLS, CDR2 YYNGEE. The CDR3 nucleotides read TGTGCCAGCAGCCAAGGGGGGAGCTCCTACAATGAGCAGTTCTTC. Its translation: CASSQGGSSYNEQFF.

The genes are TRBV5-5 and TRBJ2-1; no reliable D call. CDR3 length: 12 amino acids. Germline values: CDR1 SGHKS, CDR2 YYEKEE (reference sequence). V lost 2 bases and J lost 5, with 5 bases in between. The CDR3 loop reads CASSFRDNEQFF. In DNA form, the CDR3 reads TGTGCCAGCAGCTTTAGAGACAATGAGCAGTTCTTC. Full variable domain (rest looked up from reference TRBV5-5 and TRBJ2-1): DAGVTQSPTHLIKTRGQQVTLRCSPISGHKSVSWYQQVLGQGPQFIFQYYEKEERGRGNFPDRFSARQFPNYSSELNVNALLLGDSALYLCASSFRDNEQFFGPGTRLTVL.

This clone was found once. CDR3 region: CASSPPGQGTGELFF. CDR3 coding DNA: TGTGCCAGCTCACCACCGGGACAGGGGACCGGGGAGCTGTTTTTT. This chain links TRBV18 with TRBJ2-2, with 10 bases matching TRBD1. V gave up 0 bases and J gave up 5 bases; unmatched junction bases: 0. This CDR3 is built from 15 residues. In germline, CDR1 is KGHSH, CDR2 LQKENI.

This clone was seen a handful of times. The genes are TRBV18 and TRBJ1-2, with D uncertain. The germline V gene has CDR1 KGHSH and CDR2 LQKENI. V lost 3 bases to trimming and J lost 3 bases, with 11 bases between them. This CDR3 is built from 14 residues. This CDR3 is CASSPVGTYYGYTF. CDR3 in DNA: TGTGCCAGCTCACCCGTGGGAACATACTATGGCTACACCTTC.

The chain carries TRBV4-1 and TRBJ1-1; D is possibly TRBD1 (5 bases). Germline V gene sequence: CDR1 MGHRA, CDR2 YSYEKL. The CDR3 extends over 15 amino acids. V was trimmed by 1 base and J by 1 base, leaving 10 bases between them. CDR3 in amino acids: CASSQGGRTNTEAFF. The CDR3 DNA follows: TGCGCCAGCAGCCAAGGGGGCAGGACGAACACTGAAGCTTTCTTT.

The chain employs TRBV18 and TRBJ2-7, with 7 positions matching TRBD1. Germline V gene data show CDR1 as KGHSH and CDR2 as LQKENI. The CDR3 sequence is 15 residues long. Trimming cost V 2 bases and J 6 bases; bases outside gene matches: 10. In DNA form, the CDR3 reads TGTGCCAGCTCACCAGAACAGGGGTGGATGCTCGAGCAGTACTTC. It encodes CASSPEQGWMLEQYF.

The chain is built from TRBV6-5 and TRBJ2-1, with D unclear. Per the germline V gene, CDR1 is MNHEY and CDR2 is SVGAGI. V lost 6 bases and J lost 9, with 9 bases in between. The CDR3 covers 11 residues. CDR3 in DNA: TGTGCCAGCAGCCAGTACGGTGAGCAGTTCTTC. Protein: CASSQYGEQFF.

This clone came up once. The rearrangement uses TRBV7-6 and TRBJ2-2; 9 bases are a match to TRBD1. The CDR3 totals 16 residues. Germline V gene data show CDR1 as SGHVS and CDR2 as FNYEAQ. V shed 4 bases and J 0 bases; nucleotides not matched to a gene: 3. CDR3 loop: CASSSGQGTNTGELFF. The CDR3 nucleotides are TGTGCCAGCAGCTCCGGACAGGGGACGAACACCGGGGAGCTGTTTTTT.

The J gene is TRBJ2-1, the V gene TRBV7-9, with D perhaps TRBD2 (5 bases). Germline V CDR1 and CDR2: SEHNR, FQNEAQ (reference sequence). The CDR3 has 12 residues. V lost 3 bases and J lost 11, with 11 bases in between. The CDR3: CASSFDPSKQFF. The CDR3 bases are TGTGCCAGCAGCTTTGATCCTAGCAAGCAGTTCTTC.

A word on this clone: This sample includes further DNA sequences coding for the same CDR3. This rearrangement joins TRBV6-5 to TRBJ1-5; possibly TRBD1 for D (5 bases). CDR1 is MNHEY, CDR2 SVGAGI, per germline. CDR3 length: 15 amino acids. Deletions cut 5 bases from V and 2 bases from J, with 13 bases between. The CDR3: CASSRRRGGNQPQHF. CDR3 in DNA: TGTGCCAGCAGTCGACGACGGGGGGGCAATCAGCCCCAGCATTTT.

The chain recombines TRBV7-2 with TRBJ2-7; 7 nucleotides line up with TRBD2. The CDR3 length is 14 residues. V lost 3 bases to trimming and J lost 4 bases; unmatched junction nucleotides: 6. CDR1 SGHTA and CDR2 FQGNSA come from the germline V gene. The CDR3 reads CASSFSTGGYEQYF. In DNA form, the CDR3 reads TGTGCCAGCAGCTTTTCCACGGGGGGATACGAGCAGTACTTC.

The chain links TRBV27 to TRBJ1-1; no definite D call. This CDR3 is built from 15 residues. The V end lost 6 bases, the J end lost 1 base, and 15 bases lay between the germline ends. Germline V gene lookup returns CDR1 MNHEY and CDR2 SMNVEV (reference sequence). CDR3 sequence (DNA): TGTGCCAGCAGGTCGTACGAGGCAGGGAACACTGAAGCTTTCTTT. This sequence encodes CASRSYEAGNTEAFF.

CDR3 sequence: CASSHQTGRGNQPQHF. The CDR3, as DNA: TGTGCCAGCAGTCACCAGACGGGTAGAGGTAATCAGCCCCAGCATTTT. The V and J genes are TRBV28 and TRBJ1-5; D uncertain. The V end was cut by 5 bases, the J end by 4 bases, with 18 bases between. This CDR3 contains 16 residues. The germline V gene has CDR1 MDHEN and CDR2 SYDVKM.

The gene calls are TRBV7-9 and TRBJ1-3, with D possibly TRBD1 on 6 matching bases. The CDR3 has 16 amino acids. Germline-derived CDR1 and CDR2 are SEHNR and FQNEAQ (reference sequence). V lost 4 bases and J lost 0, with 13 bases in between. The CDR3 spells CASSSYPGVSGNTIYF. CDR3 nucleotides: TGTGCCAGCAGCTCTTACCCAGGGGTCTCTGGAAACACCATATATTTT.

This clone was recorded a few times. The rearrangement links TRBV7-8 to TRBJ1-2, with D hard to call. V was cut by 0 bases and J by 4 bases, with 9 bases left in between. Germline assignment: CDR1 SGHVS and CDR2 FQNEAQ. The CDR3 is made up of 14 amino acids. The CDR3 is CASSLALSIYGYTF. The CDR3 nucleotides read TGTGCCAGCAGCTTAGCGCTGTCGATCTATGGCTACACCTTC.

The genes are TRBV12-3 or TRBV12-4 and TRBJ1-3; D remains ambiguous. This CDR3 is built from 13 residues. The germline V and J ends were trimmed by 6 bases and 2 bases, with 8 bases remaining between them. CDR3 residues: CASSPGPGNTIYF. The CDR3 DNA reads TGTGCCAGCAGCCCCGGTCCTGGAAACACCATATATTTT.

The CDR3 nucleotides read TGTGCCAGCAGCTTAGAAGCTGGATCTTCGTGGTTCTTC. It codes for CASSLEAGSSWFF. The chain recombines TRBV7-9 with TRBJ2-1; no clear D. Germline CDR1 and CDR2: SEHNR and FQNEAQ (reference sequence). The CDR3 spans 13 residues. With 1 base removed from V and 15 bases from J, the gap between germline ends came to 16 bases. The full variable domain, with the rest looked up from reference TRBV7-9 and TRBJ2-1, is DTGVSQNPRHKITKRGQNVTFRCDPISEHNRLYWYRQTLGQGPEFLTYFQNEAQLEKSRLLSDRFSAERPKGSFSTLEIQRTEQGDSAMYLCASSLEAGSSWFFGPGTRLTVL.

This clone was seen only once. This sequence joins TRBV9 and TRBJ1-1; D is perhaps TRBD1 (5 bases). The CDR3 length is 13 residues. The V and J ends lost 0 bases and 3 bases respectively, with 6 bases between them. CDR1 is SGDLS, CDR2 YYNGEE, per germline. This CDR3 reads CASSVAGDTEAFF. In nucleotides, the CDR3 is TGTGCCAGCAGCGTAGCGGGGGACACTGAAGCTTTCTTT.

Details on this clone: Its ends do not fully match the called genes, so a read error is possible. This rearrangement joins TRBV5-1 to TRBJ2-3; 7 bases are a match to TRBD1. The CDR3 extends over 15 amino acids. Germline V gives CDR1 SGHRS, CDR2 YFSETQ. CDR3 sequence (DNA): TGCGCCAGCAGCCAGGGGGAACCCCGCACAGGTACGCAGTATTTT. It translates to CASSQGEPRTGTQYF.

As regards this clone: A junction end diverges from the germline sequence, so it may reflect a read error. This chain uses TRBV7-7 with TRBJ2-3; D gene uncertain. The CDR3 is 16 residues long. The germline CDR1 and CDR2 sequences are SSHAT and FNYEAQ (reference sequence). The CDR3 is CASSLGPSRSTDTQYF. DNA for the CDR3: TGTGCTAGCAGCTTAGGTCCCTCCAGGAGCACAGATACGCAGTATTTT.

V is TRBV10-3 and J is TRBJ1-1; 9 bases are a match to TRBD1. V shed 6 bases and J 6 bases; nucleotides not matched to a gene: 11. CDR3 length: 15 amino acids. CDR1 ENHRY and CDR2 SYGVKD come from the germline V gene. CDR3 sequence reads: CAISPRTGASSEAFF. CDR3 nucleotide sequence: TGTGCCATCAGCCCCCGGACAGGGGCATCCTCTGAAGCTTTCTTT.

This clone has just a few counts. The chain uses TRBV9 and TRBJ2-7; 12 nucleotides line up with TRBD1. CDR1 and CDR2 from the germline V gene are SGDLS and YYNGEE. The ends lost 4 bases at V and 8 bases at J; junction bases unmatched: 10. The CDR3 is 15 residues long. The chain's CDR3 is CASSPTGTGGVKQYF. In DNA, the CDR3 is TGTGCCAGCAGCCCCACCGGGACAGGGGGCGTTAAGCAGTACTTC.

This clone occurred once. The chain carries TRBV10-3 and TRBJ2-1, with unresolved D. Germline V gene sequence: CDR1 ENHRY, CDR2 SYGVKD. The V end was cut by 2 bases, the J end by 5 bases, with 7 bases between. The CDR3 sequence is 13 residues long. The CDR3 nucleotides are TGTGCCATCAGTGAGCAGTGGCACAATGAGCAGTTCTTC. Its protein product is CAISEQWHNEQFF.

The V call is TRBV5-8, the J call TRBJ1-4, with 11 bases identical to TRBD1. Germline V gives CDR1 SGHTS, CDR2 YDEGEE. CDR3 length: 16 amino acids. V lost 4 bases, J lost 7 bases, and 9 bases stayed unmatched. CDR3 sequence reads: CASSTGQGAVSEKLFF. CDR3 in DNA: TGTGCCAGCAGCACTGGACAGGGGGCGGTTTCTGAAAAACTGTTTTTT.

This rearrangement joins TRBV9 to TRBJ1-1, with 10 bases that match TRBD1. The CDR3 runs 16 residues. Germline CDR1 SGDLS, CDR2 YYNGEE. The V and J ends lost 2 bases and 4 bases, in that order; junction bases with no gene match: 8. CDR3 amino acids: CASSVGGQGIGTEAFF. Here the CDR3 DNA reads TGTGCCAGCAGCGTGGGGGGACAGGGGATCGGCACTGAAGCTTTCTTT.